This TCR beta chain was captured by sequencing in a study of shared clonotypes between healthy human individuals. Many counts were recorded for this clone. Per the germline V gene, CDR1 is MNHEY and CDR2 is SVGAGI. The V end was cut by 0 bases, the J end by 1 base, with 10 bases between. This CDR3 is built from 16 residues. Several immunoSEQ plates held equal portions of the genomic DNA taken from each subset. Clones were read by immunoSEQ multiplex PCR, and TCRdb kept only the in-frame ones, dropping some. The sample gives approximately 700,000 clones, around three quarters of which show up once; around 1.7% is in the top ten.

The receptor was isolated from a woman aged 25 to 39 in good health. Sequenced: memory CD4+ T cells sorted from blood. Subset indicated: CD45RA-negative fraction. The rearrangement links TRBV6-5 to TRBJ2-1; D is possibly TRBD2 (5 bases). DNA for the CDR3: TGTGCCAGCAGTTACTCGGTCCAGCGGTCCTACAATGAGCAGTTCTTC. It specifies CASSYSVQRSYNEQFF.